The sequence of this T cell receptor (beta chain) was determined in a study of blood T cell repertoires in COVID-19. The protocol was immunoSEQ multiplex PCR, while the TCRdb copy is restricted to in-frame clones and leaves out a portion. The repertoire consists of roughly 80,000 clones, with around nine tenths occurring once and the leading ten covering roughly 3%. This sequence was found in a woman older than 75 with acute or convalescent COVID-19. The sequenced material came from peripheral blood.

The CDR3, as DNA: TGTGCCAGCCTTACGAGGGGGACCCTGAACACTGAAGCTTTCTTT. It yields the protein CASLTRGTLNTEAFF. The V call is TRBV6-5, the J call TRBJ1-1; D possibly corresponds to TRBD1 (6 bases). The CDR3 covers 15 residues. V was clipped by 8 bases and J by 0 bases, with 16 bases between them. CDR1 MNHEY and CDR2 SVGAGI come from the germline V gene.